The sequence of this T cell receptor beta chain was determined in a study of blood T cell repertoires in COVID-19. About the study: Researchers got acute and convalescent COVID-19 samples from the United States, Italy and Spain. Sources were T cells, B-cell-depleted T cells, or PBMCs; the material itself was cDNA or gDNA.

CDR1 is SGHKS and CDR2 is YYEKEE in the germline V gene (reference sequence). This CDR3 has 15 amino acids. Trimming shortened V by 6 bases and J by 0 bases, and 13 bases separated the two germline ends. In the original processing: Amplification of reference gene primers provided the estimated nucleated cell counts. Produced via immunoSEQ multiplex PCR; TCRdb's table is partial and in-frame only. Clonal size and the V and J genes are those of that table, whereas D and trimming came from the DNA. The table lists some 250,000 clones, about four fifths of them singletons. Sequences were obtained from peripheral blood. This rearrangement joins TRBV5-5 to TRBJ1-5; maybe TRBD1 (5 bases). The source of this sequence is a man under 40 who had recovered from COVID-19. CDR3 nucleotides: TGTGCCAGCACCCCCCTCGGGGGTAGCAATCAGCCCCAGCATTTT. Amino acids: CASTPLGGSNQPQHF.